Described below is a single T cell receptor beta chain sequence and its context. The antigen remains unidentified. The sample originates from a study of cytomegalovirus exposure and HLA in healthy donors. The PCR was carried out with 60 Vbeta primers and 13 Jbeta primers. Assay used: immunoSEQ multiplex PCR; TCRdb lists only in-frame clones, some missing. The sample has 95,000 to 110,000 clones; around 82% are singletons. The trim removed 4 bases at V and 9 bases at J, leaving 7 bases unmatched. The CDR3 consists of 15 residues. CDR1 and CDR2 (germline): LGHNA, YNFKEQ. General study findings and limits: Per a prior analysis, the majority of TCR beta V segments were productive roughly 87% or roughly 30% of the time. The likely explanation for a cluster of highly shared sequence variants was sequencing artifact. A later analysis revealed that TCR association rates differed between HLA loci, peaking at DRB1 and bottoming out at HLA-C.

The clonotype was recovered from a woman between 40 and 50 years old in good health and CMV-seronegative. Input material: PBMCs. The chain carries TRBV4-2 and TRBJ2-3; 13 bases align to TRBD2. CDR3 amino acids: CASSPWTSGSGTQYF. The CDR3 region has the DNA TGTGCCAGCAGCCCCTGGACTAGCGGGAGTGGGACGCAGTATTTT.